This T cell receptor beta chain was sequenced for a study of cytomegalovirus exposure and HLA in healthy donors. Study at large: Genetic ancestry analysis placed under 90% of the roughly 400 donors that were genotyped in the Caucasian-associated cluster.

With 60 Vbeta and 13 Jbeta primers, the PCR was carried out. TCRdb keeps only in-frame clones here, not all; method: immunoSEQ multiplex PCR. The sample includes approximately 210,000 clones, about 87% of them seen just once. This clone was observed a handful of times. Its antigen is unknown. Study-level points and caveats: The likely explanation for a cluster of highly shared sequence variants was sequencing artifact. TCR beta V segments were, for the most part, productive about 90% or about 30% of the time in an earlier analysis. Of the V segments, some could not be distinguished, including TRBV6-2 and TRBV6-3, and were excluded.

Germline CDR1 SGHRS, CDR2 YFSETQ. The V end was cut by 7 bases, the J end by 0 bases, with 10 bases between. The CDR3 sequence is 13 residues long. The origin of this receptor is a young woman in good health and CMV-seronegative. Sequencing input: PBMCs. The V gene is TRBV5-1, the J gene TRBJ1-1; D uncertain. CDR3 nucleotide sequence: TGCGCCAGCGGCGACACCTTGAACACTGAAGCTTTCTTT. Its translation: CASGDTLNTEAFF. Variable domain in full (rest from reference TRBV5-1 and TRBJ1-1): KAGVTQTPRYLIKTRGQQVTLSCSPISGHRSVSWYQQTPGQGLQFLFEYFSETQRNKGNFPGRFSGRQFSNSRSEMNVSTLELGDSALYLCASGDTLNTEAFFGQGTRLTVV.